These T cell receptor beta chains were read from a single sample in a study of cytomegalovirus exposure and HLA in healthy donors. This table comes from immunoSEQ multiplex PCR, and its TCRdb copy is limited to in-frame clones, with some not included. This table holds 200,000 to 300,000 clones, about 83% found once. The sample taken for sequencing was PBMCs. These receptors were obtained from a woman in her 40s in good health and CMV-seropositive. Each CDR3 is given with its conserved first and last residue. Fields, in order: clone size, J gene, V gene, D gene, CDR3 DNA, CDR3 protein. The D gene is left open where the match is weak. Clone size is given for some rows only: seen once, a few or many times, or a class if the clone is expanded.

NA	TRBJ2-2	TRBV4-3	NA	TGCGCCAGCAGCCCGACAGTGGCCGGGGAGCTGTTTTTT	CASSPTVAGELFF
NA	TRBJ2-2	TRBV7-2	TRBD2	TGTGCCAGCAGCAATAGCGGGACAAACACCGGGGAGCTGTTTTTT	CASSNSGTNTGELFF
NA	TRBJ2-2	TRBV18	TRBD1	TGTGCCAGCTCACCTCAGGACAGGGGTCGAACCGGGGAGCTGTTTTTT	CASSPQDRGRTGELFF
NA	TRBJ1-2	TRBV6-5	TRBD1	TGTGCCAGCAGTTACTCGAACAGGGGGCTGTATGGCTACACCTTC	CASSYSNRGLYGYTF
NA	TRBJ1-1	TRBV5-6	NA	TGTGCCAGCAGCTTGCGGGGGGGACTTGAAGCTTTCTTT	CASSLRGGLEAFF
NA	TRBJ2-5	TRBV30	TRBD2	TGTGCCGGGACCGGGCCTAGCGGGGCCGTCCAAGAGACCCAGTACTTC	CAGTGPSGAVQETQYF
NA	TRBJ2-7	TRBV5-4	TRBD1	TGTGCCAGCAGCTTACCCGGACAGGAGGTCGGGCAGTACTTC	CASSLPGQEVGQYF
NA	TRBJ2-3	TRBV6-1	TRBD2	TGTGCCAGCAGGACCGGGACTAGCGGCACAGATACGCAGTATTTT	CASRTGTSGTDTQYF
NA	TRBJ1-3	TRBV5-1	NA	TGCGCCAGCAGCTTGGCCGCTGGGACAACTGGAAACACCATATATTTT	CASSLAAGTTGNTIYF
NA	TRBJ2-7	TRBV30	NA	TGTGCCACAACCGGGACACTCGAGCAGTACTTC	CATTGTLEQYF
once	TRBJ1-2	TRBV30	TRBD1	TGTGCCTGTTTCGGACAGGGGCATAACTATGGCTACACCTTC	CACFGQGHNYGYTF
NA	TRBJ2-7	TRBV27	NA	TGTGCCAGCAGTTTTGGGGCTTCCTACGAGCAGTACTTC	CASSFGASYEQYF
NA	TRBJ2-1	TRBV5-6	TRBD2	TGTGCCAGCAGCTTTAGGACGGGGACTAGCGTCTACAATGAGCAGTTCTTC	CASSFRTGTSVYNEQFF
NA	TRBJ1-2	TRBV28	TRBD1	TGTGCCAGCAGTCAATTCGACAGGGTAAACTATGGCTACACCTTC	CASSQFDRVNYGYTF
NA	TRBJ1-4	TRBV28	TRBD1	TGTGCCAGCAGGCTATCGGGACAGGGGAATGAAAAACTGTTTTTT	CASRLSGQGNEKLFF
NA	TRBJ2-5	TRBV7-9	TRBD2	TGTGCCAGCAGCTCTCCTAGCGGACCCCTGAGTTTCTGGACCCAGTACTTC	CASSSPSGPLSFWTQYF
NA	TRBJ1-4	TRBV6-5	NA	TGTGCCAGCAGTTCTACTTATAATGAAAAACTGTTTTTT	CASSSTYNEKLFF
NA	TRBJ1-5	TRBV19	NA	TGTGCCAGTAGTATTGGCAGGGTCGGTCAGCCCCAGCATTTT	CASSIGRVGQPQHF
NA	TRBJ2-7	TRBV10-3	NA	TGTGCCATCAGTGCGGGAGACTCAGTCTACGAGCAGTACTTC	CAISAGDSVYEQYF
once	TRBJ1-2	TRBV7-2	NA	TGTGCCAGCAGCTTAGCGCCCCTCACGGTCCCTGGCTACACCTTC	CASSLAPLTVPGYTF
NA	TRBJ1-2	TRBV28	TRBD1	TGTGCCAGCAGTATATCGACAGGGGGCGCGGGTGGCTACACCTTC	CASSISTGGAGGYTF
NA	TRBJ2-6	TRBV5-1	NA	TGCGCCAGCAGCTTGGACGGGTTGGGGGCCAACGTCCTGACTTTC	CASSLDGLGANVLTF
NA	TRBJ1-1	TRBV7-2	TRBD1	TGTGCCAGCAGCCCAAACCCCCGGGACAGGCACACTGAAGCTTTCTTT	CASSPNPRDRHTEAFF
NA	TRBJ2-1	TRBV19	TRBD2	TGTGCCAGTAGACGCTCCGGGACTAGATACAATGAGCAGTTCTTC	CASRRSGTRYNEQFF
NA	TRBJ1-1	TRBV7-8	NA	TGTGCCAGCAGCAACAGGGTGAACACTGAAGCTTTCTTT	CASSNRVNTEAFF
once	TRBJ2-1	TRBV5-1	TRBD2	TGCGCCAGCAGCTTGTCCTACGGGAGGGCCTTGGGGAATGAGCAGTTCTTC	CASSLSYGRALGNEQFF
NA	TRBJ1-2	TRBV5-8	TRBD1	TGTGCCAGCAGCTTTCCAGGGGGCGGCTACACCTTC	CASSFPGGGYTF
NA	TRBJ2-7	TRBV27	TRBD2	TGTGCCAGCAGTTCGATAGGACTAGCGGGGGCCTACGAGCAGTACTTC	CASSSIGLAGAYEQYF
NA	TRBJ1-2	TRBV5-1	NA	TGCGCCAGCAGCCTTGAGGCGGGCAACTATGGCTACACCTTC	CASSLEAGNYGYTF
NA	TRBJ1-2	TRBV29-1	TRBD1	TGCAGCGTATCTCCGGGACAGGAGAGGACTAACTATGGCTACACCTTC	CSVSPGQERTNYGYTF
few	TRBJ2-7	TRBV7-9	NA	TGTGCCAGCAGCTTATCAGGGAACCAGCAGTACTTC	CASSLSGNQQYF
NA	TRBJ1-5	TRBV19	NA	TGTGCCAGTAGAGGGGATGGCAATCAGCCCCAGCATTTT	CASRGDGNQPQHF
NA	TRBJ1-5	TRBV18	NA	TGTGCCAGCTCACCTCGTGCAGTTGATCAGCCCCAGCATTTT	CASSPRAVDQPQHF
NA	TRBJ2-7	TRBV19	TRBD2	TGTGCCAGTAGTCCCACCGGACTAGCGGGGGCCTACGAGCAGTACTTC	CASSPTGLAGAYEQYF
once	TRBJ2-1	TRBV7-8	NA	TGTGCCAGCAGCCCCCCGGGACTGAACAATGAGCAGTTCTTC	CASSPPGLNNEQFF
NA	TRBJ1-1	TRBV13	TRBD1	TGTGCCAGCAGCTTAAGGGGGCGCACCACTGAAGCTTTCTTT	CASSLRGRTTEAFF
NA	TRBJ2-7	TRBV11-3	NA	TGTGCCAGCAGCTTAGAGCAGAACCACGAGCAGTACTTC	CASSLEQNHEQYF
NA	TRBJ1-2	TRBV27	TRBD1	TGTGCCAGCAGTTTTAATGTCGGGACAGCCGATCGTAACTATGGCTACACCTTC	CASSFNVGTADRNYGYTF
NA	TRBJ1-4	TRBV6-5	NA	TGTGCCAGCCGCAGGGCCGCTAATGAAAAACTGTTTTTT	CASRRAANEKLFF
NA	TRBJ2-2	TRBV5-4	TRBD1	TGTGCCAGCAGCTTGGGGGGACAGACCAACACCGGGGAGCTGTTTTTT	CASSLGGQTNTGELFF
NA	TRBJ2-2	TRBV7-2	TRBD1	TGTGCCAGCAGCCAGGACAGGGCGAACACCGGGGAGCTGTTTTTT	CASSQDRANTGELFF
once	TRBJ1-2	TRBV5-1	NA	TGCGCCAGCAGCCGCCCCGACAGTACTAACTATGGCTACACCTTC	CASSRPDSTNYGYTF
NA	TRBJ2-7	TRBV15	NA	TGTGCCACCAGCAGAGACCCCGCGGTACAGGGCTACGAGCAGTACTTC	CATSRDPAVQGYEQYF
NA	TRBJ2-5	TRBV28	NA	TGTGCCAGCAGCACTCAAATAACGGACGGACTCCAAGAGACCCAGTACTTC	CASSTQITDGLQETQYF
NA	TRBJ2-7	TRBV5-1	TRBD1	TGCGCCAGCAGCGGGGGGACAGGGTTATCGAACGAGCAGTACTTC	CASSGGTGLSNEQYF
NA	TRBJ2-5	TRBV20-1	NA	TGCAGTGCTACAGGGGAAGAGACCCAGTACTTC	CSATGEETQYF
NA	TRBJ2-4	TRBV27	TRBD2	TGTGCCAGCAGGAGGACTAGCGGAAACATTCAGTACTTC	CASRRTSGNIQYF
NA	TRBJ2-7	TRBV28	NA	TGTGCCAGCAGCCGACAGACACCACAGGGTAAGGACTTC	CASSRQTPQGKDF
few	TRBJ2-3	TRBV7-6	NA	TGTGCCAGCAGCTTAGGTTCAGCAGATACGCAGTATTTT	CASSLGSADTQYF
NA	TRBJ2-1	TRBV19	NA	TGTGCCAGTAGTATCCCGGGAATTTTTAGGGATGAGCAGTTCTTC	CASSIPGIFRDEQFF
once	TRBJ2-1	TRBV28	TRBD2	TGTGGTGCGGGAGGAACGGGTTACAATGAGCAGTTCTTC	CGAGGTGYNEQFF
NA	TRBJ2-1	TRBV19	TRBD1	TGTGCCACCGCGGGACAGGGAAGGAGGGGTGAGCAGTTCTTC	CATAGQGRRGEQFF
NA	TRBJ2-6	TRBV10-2	NA	TGCGCCAGCAGGGATCCTGGGGCCAACGGCCTGACTTTC	CASRDPGANGLTF
NA	TRBJ1-1	TRBV11-2	NA	TGTGCCAGCAGCTTAAGGGACACTCTGAACACTGAAGCTTTCTTT	CASSLRDTLNTEAFF
few	TRBJ2-2	TRBV11-2	TRBD2	TGTGCCAGCAGCTTAGATAGGCTAGCGGGACGTGCCGGGGAGCTGTTTTTT	CASSLDRLAGRAGELFF